This T cell receptor beta chain stems from a study of cytomegalovirus exposure and HLA in healthy donors. Broader study findings: Reported performance of the classifier showed diagnosis of cytomegalovirus status with high specificity and sensitivity.

The study ran its PCR with 60 Vbeta and 13 Jbeta primers. The data were produced by immunoSEQ multiplex PCR, yet TCRdb's version contains in-frame clones alone and is incomplete. The sample includes under 100,000 clones, roughly 70% of them seen just once. A remark on this clone: Antigen: not known.

CDR1 SGHAT and CDR2 FQNNGV come from the germline V gene. The length of the CDR3 is 17 residues. V was shortened by 5 bases and J by 2 bases, with 20 bases between the two germline ends. The chain is built from TRBV11-2 and TRBJ2-3; a possible D gene is TRBD2 (7 bases). The receptor comes from a man in his forties in good health and CMV-seronegative. The material sequenced was PBMCs. In nucleotides, the CDR3 is TGTGCCAGCAGCCCAAGATGGGGGGGGGCCCCCACAGATACGCAGTATTTT. It encodes CASSPRWGGAPTDTQYF.